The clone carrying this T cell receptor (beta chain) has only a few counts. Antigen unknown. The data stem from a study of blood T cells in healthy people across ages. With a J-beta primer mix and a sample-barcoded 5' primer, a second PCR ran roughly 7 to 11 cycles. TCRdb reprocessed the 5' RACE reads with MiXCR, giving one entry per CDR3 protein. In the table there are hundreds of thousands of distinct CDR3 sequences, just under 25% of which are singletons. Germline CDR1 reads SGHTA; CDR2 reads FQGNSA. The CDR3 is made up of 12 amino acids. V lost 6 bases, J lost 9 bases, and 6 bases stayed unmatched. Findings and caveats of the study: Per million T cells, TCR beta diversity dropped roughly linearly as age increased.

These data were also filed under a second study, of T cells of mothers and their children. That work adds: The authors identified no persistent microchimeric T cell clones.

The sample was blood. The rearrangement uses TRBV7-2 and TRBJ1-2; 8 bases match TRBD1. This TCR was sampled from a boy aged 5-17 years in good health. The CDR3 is CASSIDRGSYTF. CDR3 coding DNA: TGTGCCAGCAGTATAGACAGGGGAAGCTACACCTTC.